Listed below are T cell receptor beta chains from one sample, sequenced in a study of OX40 agonist ivuxolimab in advanced cancers. Sequenced by immunoSEQ multiplex PCR; TCRdb stores in-frame clones only, minus some. This sample has roughly 23,000 clones; 70% to 90% occur once, and the top ten carry 30% to 40%. The material was CD4+ or CD8+ T cells sorted from blood, obtained in a trial of the OX40 agonist ivuxolimab. These receptors all come from an adult with an advanced solid tumor such as melanoma, head and neck, liver or kidney cancer. Each CDR3 is given without its conserved first and last residue. D genes are given only for firm matches.

CDR3aa,j_gene,v_gene,d_gene
ASSADRVYEQY,TRBJ2-7,TRBV6-5,TRBD1
ASSNRAQAFTQY,TRBJ2-3,TRBV13,-
ASSPSTGYTEAF,TRBJ1-1,TRBV27,-
ASSLSAASSYEQY,TRBJ2-7,TRBV11-3,-
ASSQPGGTSYEQY,TRBJ2-7,TRBV4-2,TRBD2
ASSLWASDGYT,TRBJ1-2,TRBV27,-
ASSGQGDEAF,TRBJ1-1,TRBV9,TRBD1
ASSKPWEGSGANVLT,TRBJ2-6,TRBV19,TRBD2
ASLRTSSSNEQF,TRBJ2-1,TRBV2,TRBD2
SVETTSSYNEQF,TRBJ2-1,TRBV29-1,-
ASSVVPSGRTDTQY,TRBJ2-3,TRBV9,TRBD2
AISEGRTGELF,TRBJ2-2,TRBV10-3,-
ASSLGEYEQY,TRBJ2-7,TRBV7-6,-
ASSPPGRESNYGYT,TRBJ1-2,TRBV16,-
ASSESAEGETQY,TRBJ2-5,TRBV10-1,-
AWSASGGADTQY,TRBJ2-3,TRBV30,TRBD2
ASSPGQGLEQY,TRBJ2-7,TRBV16,TRBD1
ASSLLAGEGGEQF,TRBJ2-1,TRBV7-6,TRBD2
ASSLGEAEEKLF,TRBJ1-4,TRBV7-9,-
ASSQGRGAYEQY,TRBJ2-7,TRBV4-1,TRBD2
ASSGREDNEQF,TRBJ2-1,TRBV9,-
ASSPGQGIDNTGELF,TRBJ2-2,TRBV18,TRBD1
ASSPDREVDEQY,TRBJ2-7,TRBV5-1,TRBD1
ASSFTGGTNIQY,TRBJ2-4,TRBV27,-
ASSQDRRDRDYGYT,TRBJ1-2,TRBV11-2,TRBD1
ASSQPTHTGGSRHEQF,TRBJ2-1,TRBV28,TRBD2
ASSLLPHTEAF,TRBJ1-1,TRBV7-3,-
ASSSRTSGRETQY,TRBJ2-5,TRBV27,TRBD2
ASSPLAGAGLTYEQY,TRBJ2-7,TRBV7-8,-
ASSVESGGEGTDTQY,TRBJ2-3,TRBV9,TRBD1
ASSFPSRGANEQY,TRBJ2-7,TRBV5-4,-
ASSRTSGRARNEQF,TRBJ2-1,TRBV7-9,TRBD2
ASSSESSPLH,TRBJ1-6,TRBV6-6,-
ASRPGTVLQETQY,TRBJ2-5,TRBV27,TRBD1
ARPQGLAGDEQY,TRBJ2-7,TRBV2,TRBD2
ASSSKRGTPNTEAF,TRBJ1-1,TRBV21-1,-
ASSPGNEKLF,TRBJ1-4,TRBV7-9,-
SVDSGRANEQY,TRBJ2-7,TRBV29-1,TRBD2
AWSYTNIGELF,TRBJ2-2,TRBV30,-
AIRQGSGDGGYT,TRBJ1-2,TRBV10-3,-
ASSLAPGGDSGSYEQY,TRBJ2-7,TRBV7-8,-